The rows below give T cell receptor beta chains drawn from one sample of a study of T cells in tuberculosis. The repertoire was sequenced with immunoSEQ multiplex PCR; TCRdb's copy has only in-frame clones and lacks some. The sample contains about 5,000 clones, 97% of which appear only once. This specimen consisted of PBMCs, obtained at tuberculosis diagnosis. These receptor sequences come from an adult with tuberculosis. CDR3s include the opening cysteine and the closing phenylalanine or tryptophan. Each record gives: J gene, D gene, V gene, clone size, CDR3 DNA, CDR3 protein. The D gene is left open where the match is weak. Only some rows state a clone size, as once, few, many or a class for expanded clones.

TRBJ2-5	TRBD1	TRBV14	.	TGTGCCAGCAGGACATCAGGGGGTGGAGAGACCCAGTACTTC	CASRTSGGGETQYF
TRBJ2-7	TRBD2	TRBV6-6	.	TGTGCCAGCAGTTCGGGGACTAGCGGGGCGTTACGGCAGTACTTC	CASSSGTSGALRQYF
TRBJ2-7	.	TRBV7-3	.	TGTGCCAGCAGCCCAACGACACGCTCTACCACCTACGAGCAGTACTTC	CASSPTTRSTTYEQYF
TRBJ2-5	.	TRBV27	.	TGTGCCAGCAGTCCCCGACAGGATGGGCAAGAGACCCAGTACTTC	CASSPRQDGQETQYF
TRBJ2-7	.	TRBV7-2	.	TGTGCCAGCACCTTTGTGTTCTCGGTCGAGCAGTACTTC	CASTFVFSVEQYF
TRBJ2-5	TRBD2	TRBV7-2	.	TGTGCCAGCACCTTCCTAGCGGGGAGAGGGACCCAGTACTTC	CASTFLAGRGTQYF
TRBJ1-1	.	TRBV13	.	TGTGCCAGCAGCGACACCTTGACAGGAACTGAAGCTTTCTTT	CASSDTLTGTEAFF
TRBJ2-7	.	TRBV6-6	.	TGTGCCAGCGGAGGAGGTACTTACGAGCAGTACTTC	CASGGGTYEQYF
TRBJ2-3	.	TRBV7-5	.	TGTGCCAGAAGCTCCCGGACAGAGACGCTCACAGATACGCAGTATTTT	CARSSRTETLTDTQYF
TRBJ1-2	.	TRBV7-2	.	TGTGCCAGCAGCCCTATGGGGCAGACCTATGGCTACACCTTC	CASSPMGQTYGYTF
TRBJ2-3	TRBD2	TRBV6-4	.	TGTGCCAGCAGTGAAGGTCGGGAGGGCCCCGGCACAGATACGCAGTATTTT	CASSEGREGPGTDTQYF
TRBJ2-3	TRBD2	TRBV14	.	TGTGCCAGCAGCCAATACCTAGCGGGCCCAACAGATACGCAGTATTTT	CASSQYLAGPTDTQYF
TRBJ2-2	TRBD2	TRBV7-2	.	TGTGCCAGCAGCCAAACAAGACTAGCGAGTAGTTCCGGGGAGCTGTTTTTT	CASSQTRLASSSGELFF
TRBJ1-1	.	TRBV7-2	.	TGTGCCAGCAGCTTCGACTGGGCGGGTGGGACTGAAGCTTTCTTT	CASSFDWAGGTEAFF
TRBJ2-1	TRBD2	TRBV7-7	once	TGTGCCAGCAGCTTAGAGTTAGCGGGAGGGCCAAGGGCTCGCGAGCAGTTCTTC	CASSLELAGGPRAREQFF
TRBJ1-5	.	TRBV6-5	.	TGTGCCAGCAGACCGGGAAACCTGTATCAGCCCCAGCATTTT	CASRPGNLYQPQHF
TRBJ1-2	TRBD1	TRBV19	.	TGTGCCAGTAGTATTCCGACAGGGGGTAACCTTAAGTATGGCTACACCTTC	CASSIPTGGNLKYGYTF